The entry below describes one TCR beta chain. Original processing methods: Quantification of nucleated cells was approximated via reference gene primer amplification. Profiling relied on immunoSEQ multiplex PCR, and the TCRdb table lists in-frame clones only, not all of them. V and J calls and clone size are copied from that table; D and trimming were computed from the DNA. Here the sample spans about 170,000 clones, about 89% being singletons. The age range of participants was 18 to 89 years, with residence in about two dozen US areas. Donors were grouped by their self-reported clinical history. Recovery among Cohort 3 donors was established by two negative PCRs, clearance, or symptom resolution. J was trimmed by 6 bases and V by 2 bases; bases with no gene match: 2. The CDR3 consists of 13 residues. Germline V gene lookup returns CDR1 MNHEY and CDR2 SVGAGI. The sample originates from a study of blood T cell repertoires in COVID-19.

Sample: PBMCs or T cells enriched from blood (not recorded which). The sequence was obtained from a young woman who had recovered from COVID-19. The J gene is TRBJ1-2, the V gene TRBV6-5; 8 nucleotides match TRBD1. The CDR3 is CASSYGQGDGYTF. CDR3 nucleotide sequence: TGTGCCAGCAGTTACGGACAGGGAGATGGCTACACCTTC.